The 14 T cell receptor beta chains presented below share a single source sample, sequenced in a study of a mutant IDH1 vaccine in newly diagnosed glioma. Only in-frame clones appear in the TCRdb table, and some are missing; sequencing was by immunoSEQ multiplex PCR. The sample shows 30,000 to 40,000 clones, about nine tenths of them seen only once. Their cognate antigens are unknown. Time point reported: week 47, end of study. Doses consisted of 300 ug of mutant IDH1 20-mer peptide each, paired with topical imiquimod. The starting material was PBMCs, obtained from a glioma patient whose treatment included an IDH1 peptide vaccine. The origin of the receptors is a middle-aged woman with glioma.

Only one count was recorded for this clone. The chain has TRBV19 and TRBJ1-6, with D uncertain. Germline V gene lookup returns CDR1 LNHDA and CDR2 SQIVND (reference sequence). V was clipped by 0 bases and J by 6 bases, with 6 bases between them. The CDR3 runs to 14 residues. The chain's CDR3 is CASSIETPNSPLHF. DNA of the CDR3: TGTGCCAGTAGTATAGAGACGCCTAATTCACCCCTCCACTTT.

The gene calls are TRBV29-1 and TRBJ2-7; a possible D gene is TRBD2 (5 bases). Trimming stripped 4 bases from V and 3 bases from J, with 10 bases between. The CDR3 totals 12 residues. Germline loops: CDR1 SQVTM, CDR2 ANQGSEA. CDR3 coding DNA: TGCAGCGTTGTCGGCGGAGGCTACGAGCAGTACTTC. This gives the protein CSVVGGGYEQYF.

The chain links TRBV19 to TRBJ1-5; 8 bases fit TRBD1. Germline loops: CDR1 LNHDA, CDR2 SQIVND (reference sequence). V trimming: 4 bases; J trimming: 7 bases; junction bases outside the gene matches: 15. CDR3 length: 17 residues. CDR3 DNA sequence: TGTGCCAGTAGTAACGAGAACCCCAGGGGGCGCGGCCAGCCCCAGCATTTT. It is translated as CASSNENPRGRGQPQHF.

The rearrangement uses TRBV6-6 and TRBJ1-1, with a weak D call TRBD1 (6 bases). The CDR3 is 13 amino acids. V dropped 5 bases and J dropped 7 bases, with 14 bases sitting between them. The germline V gene has CDR1 MNHNY and CDR2 SVGAGI (reference sequence). The CDR3 DNA is TGTGCCAGCAGTAACGGACAGTGGGTTGAAGCTTTCTTT. Protein sequence: CASSNGQWVEAFF.

This clone was counted a single time. The rearrangement links TRBV6-6 to TRBJ2-7, with 7 bases aligning to TRBD1. V lost 0 bases to trimming and J lost 3 bases; unmatched junction nucleotides: 2. This CDR3 region has 14 residues. Germline-derived CDR1 and CDR2 are MNHNY and SVGAGI (reference sequence). The CDR3 spells CASSYSAGGYEQYF. The CDR3 nucleotides read TGTGCCAGCAGTTACTCGGCAGGGGGCTACGAGCAGTACTTC.

The chain recombines TRBV29-1 with TRBJ1-2, with 7 nucleotides matching TRBD1. V lost 6 bases to trimming and J lost 8 bases; unmatched junction nucleotides: 12. The CDR3 loop spans 13 amino acids. In germline, CDR1 is SQVTM, CDR2 ANQGSEA. The CDR3 loop is CSVGRGQGEGYTF. CDR3 DNA: TGCAGCGTGGGGCGGGGGCAGGGGGAAGGCTACACCTTC.

This clone was observed a few times. The chain employs TRBV7-2 and TRBJ1-1, with no clear D. V lost 5 bases to trimming and J lost 2 bases, with 6 bases between them. The germline gives CDR1 SGHTA, CDR2 FQGNSA. The CDR3 is 12 residues long. The CDR3 spells CASSRGNTEAFF. The CDR3 DNA is TGTGCCAGCAGCCGAGGTAACACTGAAGCTTTCTTT.

The CDR3 DNA reads as TGTGCCAGCAGTGAAGCGGGGGGCCGGACCAAAGAGACCCAGTACTTC. This sequence encodes CASSEAGGRTKETQYF. The chain couples TRBV2 to TRBJ2-5; TRBD1 or TRBD2 may be the D gene (6 bases each). The V end was cut by 0 bases, the J end by 3 bases, with 14 bases between. Germline V gene lookup returns CDR1 SNHLY and CDR2 FYNNEI. The CDR3 is 16 residues long.

The chain employs TRBV5-6 and TRBJ1-1; D ambiguous. CDR1 is SGHDT and CDR2 is YYEEEE in the germline V gene. Trimming removed 3 bases from V and 0 bases from J, with 9 bases in between. The CDR3 is 14 amino acids. The CDR3 region is CASSWAGLNTEAFF. The CDR3 DNA is TGTGCCAGCAGCTGGGCCGGGCTGAACACTGAAGCTTTCTTT.

CDR3 sequence reads: CASSQAAVTEAFF. The CDR3 region has the DNA TGTGCCAGCAGCCAAGCTGCGGTCACTGAAGCTTTCTTT. J is TRBJ1-1 and V is TRBV4-2; no clear D gene. The germline V and J ends were trimmed by 1 base and 4 bases, with 7 bases remaining between them. Per germline, CDR1 LGHNA and CDR2 YNFKEQ. The CDR3 contains 13 residues.

V gene TRBV6-5 combines with J gene TRBJ1-3; D might be TRBD1 (5 bases). Trimming took off 6 bases at V and 0 bases at J, with 9 bases between the two ends. The CDR3 length is 14 residues. Germline CDR1 is MNHEY and CDR2 is SVGAGI. The CDR3 spells CASRDTLSGNTIYF. CDR3 nucleotide sequence: TGTGCCAGCAGGGACACCCTCTCTGGAAACACCATATATTTT.

The V and J genes are TRBV5-4 and TRBJ2-7, with TRBD1 matching over 7 bases. Germline V gene lookup returns CDR1 SGHNT and CDR2 YYREEE (reference sequence). Trimming removed 3 bases from V and 1 base from J; junction bases left unmatched: 4. This CDR3 has 14 residues. CDR3 nucleotides: TGTGCCAGCAGCTCGGACAGGTGGTCCTACGAGCAGTACTTC. Translation gives CASSSDRWSYEQYF.

Remarks on this clone: At one end, the junction sequence differs from germline, possibly due to a read error. The rearrangement joins TRBV7-7 to TRBJ2-2, with 7 bases identical to TRBD1. The germline gives CDR1 SSHAT, CDR2 FNYEAQ (reference sequence). The CDR3 totals 13 residues. CDR3 loop: CASSFQGAGELFF. CDR3 coding DNA: TGTGCTAGCAGCTTCCAGGGGGCCGGGGAGCTGTTTTTT.

The J gene is TRBJ1-1, the V gene TRBV7-9; possibly TRBD1 for D (5 bases). There are 13 residues in the CDR3. V was shortened by 5 bases and J by 5 bases, with 12 bases between the two germline ends. Germline CDR1 reads SEHNR; CDR2 reads FQNEAQ (reference sequence). DNA of the CDR3: TGTGCCAGCAGCGGCCAGCCAGGGACTGAAGCTTTCTTT. Its protein is CASSGQPGTEAFF. Complete variable domain (other parts from reference TRBV7-9 and TRBJ1-1): DTGVSQNPRHKITKRGQNVTFRCDPISEHNRLYWYRQTLGQGPEFLTYFQNEAQLEKSRLLSDRFSAERPKGSFSTLEIQRTEQGDSAMYLCASSGQPGTEAFFGQGTRLTVV.